The 14 T cell receptor beta chains below come from one sample, sequenced in a study of T cells in Graves' hyperthyroidism and ophthalmopathy. Amplified regions were TCR beta CDR3 sequences from RNA transcripts. The TCR CDR3 first-round RT-PCR relied on the HTBI primer set. MiXCR was run by TCRdb on the multiplex PCR reads, yielding one entry per CDR3 protein. The data contain some 460,000 distinct CDR3 sequences, approximately 15% of them singletons. Sample: blood. All receptors derive from a woman aged 18-29 years with Graves' hyperthyroidism.

This clonotype was seen more than once but under ten times. The chain combines TRBV5-8 with TRBJ2-5; TRBD2 matches at 8 bases. V lost 1 base and J lost 4; bases outside the gene matches: 15. The germline V gene encodes CDR1 SGHTS and CDR2 YDEGEE. CDR3 size: 18 residues. As DNA, the CDR3 is TGTGCCAGCAGCTTGTTCTTGGGGACTAGTGTCAGGGCAGAGACCCAGTACTTC. Translated: CASSLFLGTSVRAETQYF.

This clonotype was recorded at least ten times. The V and J genes are TRBV18 and TRBJ2-5, with TRBD1 identical over 10 bases. Trimming took 3 bases from V and 2 from J; bases not matched to a gene: 9. Germline values: CDR1 KGHSH, CDR2 LQKENI. The CDR3 has 17 residues. CDR3 in DNA: TGTGCCAGCTCACCCCCGGGACAGGGGACCCCACAAGAGACCCAGTACTTC. It translates to CASSPPGQGTPQETQYF. Variable domain in full (rest from reference TRBV18 and TRBJ2-5): NAGVMQNPRHLVRRRGQEARLRCSPMKGHSHVYWYRQLPEEGLKFMVYLQKENIIDESGMPKERFSAEFPKEGPSILRIQQVVRGDSAAYFCASSPPGQGTPQETQYFGPGTRLLVL.

This clonotype was counted ten times or more. The V call is TRBV3-1, the J call TRBJ2-3; 13 bases line up with TRBD2. After removal of 2 bases from V and 3 bases from J, the junction contained 2 bases not matched to a gene. This CDR3 is 16 amino acids long. Germline V gene sequence: CDR1 LGHDT, CDR2 YNNKEL (reference sequence). CDR3 coding DNA: TGTGCCAGCAGCCAAAAACTAGCGGGGGGGACAGATACGCAGTATTTT. Its translation is CASSQKLAGGTDTQYF.

This clonotype was detected only a few times. CDR3 sequence (DNA): TGTGCCAGCAGTGGGGACAGACCAACTAGCACAGATACGCAGTATTTT. Protein: CASSGDRPTSTDTQYF. The V and J genes are TRBV6-1 and TRBJ2-3; 7 bases line up with TRBD1. V trimming: 4 bases; J trimming: 0 bases; junction bases outside the gene matches: 7. The CDR3 is made up of 16 amino acids. Germline loops: CDR1 MNHNS, CDR2 SASEGT.

This clonotype showed up many times. The chain links TRBV12-5 to TRBJ2-7, with 7 bases that match TRBD1. The V gene end was trimmed by 3 bases and the J gene end by 1 base; junction bases not matched to a gene: 9. CDR1 and CDR2 from the germline V gene are LGHNT and FRNRAP. There are 16 residues in the CDR3. CDR3 loop: CASGFRTGVTSYEQYF. CDR3 DNA: TGTGCTAGTGGTTTCCGGACAGGCGTTACTTCCTACGAGCAGTACTTC.

To note about this clonotype: A much larger clone sits a single nucleotide away, making a read error possible. The chain joins TRBV7-2 to TRBJ2-5; perhaps TRBD2 as D (6 bases). This CDR3 comprises 14 residues. Germline V gives CDR1 SGHTA, CDR2 FQGNSA. CDR3 DNA sequence: TGTGCCAGCACCCCACCGGGACTTCAAGAGACCCAGTGCTTC. It encodes CASTPPGLQETQCF.

J is TRBJ1-3 and V is TRBV12-3 or TRBV12-4, with D possibly TRBD1 on 6 matching bases. This CDR3 has 16 amino acids. V lost 4 bases, J lost 0 bases, and 13 bases lay in between. The CDR3 nucleotides read TGTGCCAGCAGTTCCTGGACAGTTCACTCTGGAAACACCATATATTTT. Its translation: CASSSWTVHSGNTIYF.

This clonotype appeared a few times. The chain recombines TRBV25-1 with TRBJ1-1; 7 positions agree with TRBD1. The CDR3 is made up of 13 amino acids. The V segment lost 6 bases and the J segment 11 bases; nucleotides outside the gene matches: 12. Germline CDR1 is MGHDK and CDR2 is SYGVNS. The chain's CDR3 is CASRNTGALGAFF. The CDR3 DNA reads as TGTGCCAGCAGGAATACAGGGGCCCTCGGGGCTTTCTTT.

This clonotype occurred many times. CDR3 DNA sequence: TGTGCCACCAGCAACGTGGGGAGCTGGGGGGAGACCCAGTACTTC. Translated, it gives CATSNVGSWGETQYF. The chain employs TRBV24-1 and TRBJ2-5, with D perhaps given as TRBD1 or TRBD2 (5 bases each). Germline loops: CDR1 KGHDR, CDR2 SFDVKD. The germline V and J ends were trimmed by 7 bases and 5 bases, with 19 bases remaining between them. This CDR3 region has 15 residues.

This clonotype came up many times. V and J are TRBV5-5 and TRBJ2-1; D gene ambiguous. Germline CDR1 reads SGHKS; CDR2 reads YYEKEE (reference sequence). This CDR3 contains 14 residues. V lost 2 bases to trimming and J lost 3 bases, with 9 bases between them. DNA of the CDR3: TGTGCCAGCAGCTTCGTCCCGGACTACAATGAGCAGTTCTTC. Encoded protein: CASSFVPDYNEQFF.

This clonotype was detected ten times or more. This chain joins TRBV2 and TRBJ2-4, with TRBD2 as a possible D gene (5 bases). The V end lost 7 bases, the J end lost 1 base, and 11 bases lay between the germline ends. Germline V CDR1 and CDR2: SNHLY, FYNNEI. This CDR3 is built from 14 residues. CDR3: CASMPSKAKNIQYF. The CDR3 DNA follows: TGTGCCAGCATGCCTAGCAAGGCCAAAAACATTCAGTACTTC. Variable domain in full (rest from reference TRBV2 and TRBJ2-4): EPEVTQTPSHQVTQMGQEVILRCVPISNHLYFYWYRQILGQKVEFLVSFYNNEISEKSEIFDDQFSVERPDGSNFTLKIRSTKLEDSAMYFCASMPSKAKNIQYFGAGTRLSVL.

Only a few counts were recorded for this clonotype. This rearrangement joins TRBV28 to TRBJ2-2; no reliable D call. From germline, CDR1 is MDHEN and CDR2 SYDVKM. This CDR3 contains 12 residues. V gave up 3 bases and J gave up 4 bases, with 3 bases separating them. CDR3 sequence: CASSLPTGELFF. The CDR3 DNA sequence: TGTGCCAGCAGTTTGCCCACCGGGGAGCTGTTTTTT.

This clonotype was seen many times. This sequence joins TRBV6-1 and TRBJ2-1; TRBD2 matches 10 bases. After removal of 9 bases from V and 2 bases from J, the junction contained 22 bases not matched to a gene. CDR3 length equals 20 residues. Germline CDR1 reads MNHNS; CDR2 reads SASEGT. In nucleotides, the CDR3 is TGTGCCAGGTGGAGGTTGTGGACTAGCGGCCGACAGGGCCCCTACAATGAGCAGTTCTTC. Its protein product is CARWRLWTSGRQGPYNEQFF.

This chain links TRBV10-3 with TRBJ2-5; the D gene is possibly TRBD2 (6 bases). V lost 6 bases, J lost 1 base, and 12 bases lay in between. The CDR3 length is 14 residues. Looked up from germline, CDR1 is ENHRY and CDR2 is SYGVKD. CDR3 nucleotides: TGTGCCATCAGAGAAGATAGCGGCCAAGAGACCCAGTACTTC. It specifies CAIREDSGQETQYF.